This T cell receptor beta chain is drawn from a study of T-cell memory formation after mild COVID-19. Study-wide points: Memory sampled before infection contained some responding clones, suggesting cross-reactive memory joined. Confirmation was lacking for SARS-CoV-2 specificity of second-wave clones that peaked on day 37. CD4+ contracting clones lay mainly in CM and EM, CD8+ ones in EMRA.

This clonotype was observed a few times. As yet, its antigen is unknown. Constant-segment primers were used for 5'RACE, and the resulting TCR alpha and TCR beta cDNA libraries carried sample barcodes and UMIs. TCRdb reprocessed the 5' RACE reads with MiXCR, giving one entry per CDR3 protein. The sample includes 40,000 to 60,000 distinct CDR3 sequences, more than 10% seen only once; the top ten take about 24%. The clonotype originates from a man between 18 and 35 years old who had mild COVID-19 (a few samples of this study predate the infection). Cell type and time point are not known. Sequencing input: PBMCs or a T cell subset sorted from them (not recorded which).

The CDR3 reads CASSYGQGQPQHF. CDR3 coding DNA: TGTGCCAGCAGTTACGGACAGGGCCAGCCCCAGCATTTT. This chain joins TRBV6-5 and TRBJ1-5, with 8 bases fitting TRBD1. The V segment lost 2 bases and the J segment 7 bases; nucleotides outside the gene matches: 1. CDR3 length equals 13 residues. Per germline, CDR1 MNHEY and CDR2 SVGAGI.